A selection of T cell receptor beta chains follows, all from one sample in a study of blood T cells in healthy people across ages. MiXCR, run by TCRdb on the 5' RACE reads, gives a single entry per CDR3 protein. The profile shows 800,000 to 900,000 distinct CDR3 sequences, around 62% of them singletons. The specimen was blood. The receptors were gathered from a man aged 25 to 40 in good health. Both conserved end residues are part of each CDR3. Each record gives: D gene, J gene, V gene, clone size, CDR3 DNA, CDR3 protein. D genes are given only for firm matches. Clone size is not always given. Where it is, it says once, few, many or a class for expanded clones.

d_call: .
j_call: TRBJ2-7
v_call: TRBV9
clone_size: .
cdr3_nt: TGTGCCAGCAGCGTAGGGGCAGCGCTCTCCTACGAGCAGTACTTC
cdr3_aa: CASSVGAALSYEQYF

d_call: .
j_call: TRBJ1-2
v_call: TRBV15
clone_size: few
cdr3_nt: TGTGCCACCAGCAGAGCTTGGACAGCTTCGAACTATGGCTACACCTTC
cdr3_aa: CATSRAWTASNYGYTF

d_call: TRBD1
j_call: TRBJ1-6
v_call: TRBV6-2/TRBV6-3
clone_size: .
cdr3_nt: TGTGCCAGCAACAACGGAGGGGGCGAATCACCCCTCCACTTT
cdr3_aa: CASNNGGGESPLHF

d_call: .
j_call: TRBJ2-1
v_call: TRBV7-3
clone_size: .
cdr3_nt: TGTGCCAGCAGTCTAACCCACGGTGAGGGCTCCTACAATGAGCAGTTCTTC
cdr3_aa: CASSLTHGEGSYNEQFF

d_call: .
j_call: TRBJ1-5
v_call: TRBV28
clone_size: .
cdr3_nt: TGTGCCAGCAGTTTCCCGATCGTCAATCAGCCCCAGCATTTT
cdr3_aa: CASSFPIVNQPQHF

d_call: .
j_call: TRBJ2-7
v_call: TRBV10-3
clone_size: .
cdr3_nt: TGTGCCATCAGTGAGTCCTATGGGGCAGGGATAAACGAGCAGTACTTC
cdr3_aa: CAISESYGAGINEQYF

d_call: .
j_call: TRBJ2-7
v_call: TRBV7-2
clone_size: .
cdr3_nt: TGTGCCAGCAGCTTAACATCGGCAGTCTACGAGCAGTACTTC
cdr3_aa: CASSLTSAVYEQYF

d_call: TRBD2
j_call: TRBJ2-5
v_call: TRBV6-2/TRBV6-3
clone_size: few
cdr3_nt: TGTGCCAGCAGCCCCACGGGAGGTTCCAAAGAGACCCAGTACTTC
cdr3_aa: CASSPTGGSKETQYF

d_call: .
j_call: TRBJ2-1
v_call: TRBV28
clone_size: .
cdr3_nt: TGTGCCAGCAGCGAATTGGGTTGGCAGTTCTTC
cdr3_aa: CASSELGWQFF

d_call: .
j_call: TRBJ1-2
v_call: TRBV12-3/TRBV12-4
clone_size: .
cdr3_nt: TGTGCCAGCAGACTAGACAGCCGCTATGGCTACACCTTC
cdr3_aa: CASRLDSRYGYTF

d_call: .
j_call: TRBJ1-1
v_call: TRBV2
clone_size: .
cdr3_nt: TGTGCCAGCAGTCTTACCATTACCTCCTTGAACACTGAAGCTTTCTTT
cdr3_aa: CASSLTITSLNTEAFF

d_call: .
j_call: TRBJ2-1
v_call: TRBV9
clone_size: .
cdr3_nt: TGTGCCAGCAGCTTAGGGGACACCCCCTACAATGAGCAGTTCTTC
cdr3_aa: CASSLGDTPYNEQFF

d_call: TRBD2
j_call: TRBJ2-4
v_call: TRBV4-3
clone_size: few
cdr3_nt: TGCGCCAGCAGCCAAGTCCCAAGCGGGGTTGCCAAAAACATTCAGTACTTC
cdr3_aa: CASSQVPSGVAKNIQYF

d_call: .
j_call: TRBJ2-3
v_call: TRBV7-9
clone_size: .
cdr3_nt: TGTGCCAGCAGCTTCCCACAGTCCGCAGATACGCAGTATTTT
cdr3_aa: CASSFPQSADTQYF

d_call: TRBD2
j_call: TRBJ2-7
v_call: TRBV9
clone_size: .
cdr3_nt: TGTGCCAGCAGCCCTCAAGCGGGGGGGCCCTACGAGCAGTACTTC
cdr3_aa: CASSPQAGGPYEQYF

d_call: .
j_call: TRBJ1-1
v_call: TRBV28
clone_size: .
cdr3_nt: TGTGCCAGCAGTTCCCCTCTGAGGGGGGCCAACACTGAAGCTTTCTTT
cdr3_aa: CASSSPLRGANTEAFF

d_call: .
j_call: TRBJ1-1
v_call: TRBV12-3/TRBV12-4
clone_size: .
cdr3_nt: TGTGCCAGCAGTTTGGGGGCTGAAGCTTTCTTT
cdr3_aa: CASSLGAEAFF